The sequence of this T cell receptor (beta chain) was determined in a study of shared clonotypes between healthy human individuals. Study-level points and caveats: Naive subsets typically showed greater estimated richness than memory subsets.

Germline V gene sequence: CDR1 LNHNV, CDR2 YYDKDF (reference sequence). V was clipped by 5 bases and J by 0 bases, with 2 bases between them. There are 13 residues in the CDR3. The study drew all its donors from Caucasian adults living in Nashville, Tennessee. The protocol was immunoSEQ multiplex PCR, while the TCRdb copy is restricted to in-frame clones and leaves out a portion. The profile shows 1.6 million or so clones, approximately 96% of them singletons. On this clone: Its antigen is unidentified.

This clonotype was sampled from a man aged 25 to 40 in good health. Sequenced input: naive CD4+ T cells sorted from blood. Subset defined: CD45RA+ positively selected. This chain joins TRBV15 and TRBJ2-6; D is undetermined. The CDR3 nucleotides are TGTGCCACCAGCTTCTCTGGGGCCAACGTCCTGACTTTC. As protein: CATSFSGANVLTF.